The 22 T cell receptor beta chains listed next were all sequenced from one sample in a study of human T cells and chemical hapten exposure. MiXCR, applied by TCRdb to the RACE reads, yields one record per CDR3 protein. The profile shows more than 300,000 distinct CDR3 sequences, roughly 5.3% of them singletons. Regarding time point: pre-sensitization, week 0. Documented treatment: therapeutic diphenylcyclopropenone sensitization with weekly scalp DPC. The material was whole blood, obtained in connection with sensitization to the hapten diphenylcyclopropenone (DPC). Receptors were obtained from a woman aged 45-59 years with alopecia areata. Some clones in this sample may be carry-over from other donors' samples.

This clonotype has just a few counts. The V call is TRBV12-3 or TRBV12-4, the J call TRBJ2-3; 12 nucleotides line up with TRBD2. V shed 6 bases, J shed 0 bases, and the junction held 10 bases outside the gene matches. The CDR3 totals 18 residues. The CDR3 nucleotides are TGTGCCAGCAGCCCCCTGTTGACTAGCGGGGGTAGCACAGATACGCAGTATTTT. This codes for CASSPLLTSGGSTDTQYF.

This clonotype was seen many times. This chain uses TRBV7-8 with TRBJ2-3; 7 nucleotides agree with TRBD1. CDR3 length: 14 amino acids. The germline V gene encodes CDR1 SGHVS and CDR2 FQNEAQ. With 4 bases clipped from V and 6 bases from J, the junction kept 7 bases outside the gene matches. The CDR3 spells CASSSRGPGDTQYF. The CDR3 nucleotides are TGTGCCAGCAGCTCTAGGGGGCCCGGGGATACGCAGTATTTT.

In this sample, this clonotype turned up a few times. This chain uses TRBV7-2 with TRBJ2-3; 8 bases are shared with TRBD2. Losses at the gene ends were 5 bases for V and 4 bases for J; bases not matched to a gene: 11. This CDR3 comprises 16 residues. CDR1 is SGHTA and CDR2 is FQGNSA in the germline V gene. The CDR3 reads CASSPRVSGRSDTQYF. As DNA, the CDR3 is TGTGCCAGCAGCCCCCGGGTGAGCGGGAGATCAGATACGCAGTATTTT.

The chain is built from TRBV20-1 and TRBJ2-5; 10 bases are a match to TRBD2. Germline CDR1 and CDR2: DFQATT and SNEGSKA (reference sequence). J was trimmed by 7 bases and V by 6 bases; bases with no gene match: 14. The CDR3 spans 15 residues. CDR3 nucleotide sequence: TGCAGTGCAGGACGGCGGCTAGCGGGAGATGGGACCCAGTACTTC. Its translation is CSAGRRLAGDGTQYF.

This CDR3 is CASSPMGLRTYEQYF. The CDR3 DNA is TGTGCCAGCAGCCCAATGGGACTGCGGACATACGAGCAGTACTTC. The gene calls are TRBV7-2 and TRBJ2-7, with D possibly TRBD2 on 6 matching bases. This CDR3 is 15 amino acids long. Germline assignment: CDR1 SGHTA and CDR2 FQGNSA. Trimming removed 5 bases from V and 4 bases from J, with 18 bases in between.

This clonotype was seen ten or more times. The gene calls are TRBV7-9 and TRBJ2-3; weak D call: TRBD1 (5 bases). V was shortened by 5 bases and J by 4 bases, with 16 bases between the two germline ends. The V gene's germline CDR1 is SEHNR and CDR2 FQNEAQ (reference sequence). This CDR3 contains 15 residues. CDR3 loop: CASSPGPAGSDTQYF. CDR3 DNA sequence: TGTGCCAGCAGCCCCGGACCAGCAGGGTCAGATACGCAGTATTTT. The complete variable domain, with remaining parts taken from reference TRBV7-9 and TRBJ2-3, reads DTGVSQNPRHKITKRGQNVTFRCDPISEHNRLYWYRQTLGQGPEFLTYFQNEAQLEKSRLLSDRFSAERPKGSFSTLEIQRTEQGDSAMYLCASSPGPAGSDTQYFGPGTRLTVL.

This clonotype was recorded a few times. The CDR3 loop is CASSGGTSGGLDEQFF. CDR3 DNA sequence: TGCGCCAGCAGCGGCGGAACTAGCGGGGGGTTGGATGAGCAGTTCTTC. The V gene is TRBV5-1, the J gene TRBJ2-1; 12 bases fit TRBD2. V gave up 4 bases and J gave up 8 bases; unmatched junction bases: 10. The CDR3 sequence is 16 residues long. The V gene's germline CDR1 is SGHRS and CDR2 YFSETQ.

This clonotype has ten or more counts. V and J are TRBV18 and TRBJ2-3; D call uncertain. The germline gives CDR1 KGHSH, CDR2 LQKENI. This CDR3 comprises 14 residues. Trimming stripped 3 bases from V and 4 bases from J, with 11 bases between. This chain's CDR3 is CASSPRLGSDTQYF. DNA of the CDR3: TGTGCCAGCTCACCCCGGTTGGGGTCAGATACGCAGTATTTT.

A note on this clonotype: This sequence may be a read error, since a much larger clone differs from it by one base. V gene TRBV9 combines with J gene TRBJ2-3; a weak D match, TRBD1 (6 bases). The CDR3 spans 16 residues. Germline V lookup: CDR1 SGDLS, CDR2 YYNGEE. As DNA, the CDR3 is TGTGCCAGCAGCCCCAACGGTGGACAGCCCACAAATACGCAGTATTTT. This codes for CASSPNGGQPTNTQYF. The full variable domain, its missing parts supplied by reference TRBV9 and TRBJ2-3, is DSGVTQTPKHLITATGQRVTLRCSPRSGDLSVYWYQQSLDQGLQFLIQYYNGEERAKGNILERFSAQQFPDLHSELNLSSLELGDSALYFCASSPNGGQPTNTQYFGPGTRLTVL.

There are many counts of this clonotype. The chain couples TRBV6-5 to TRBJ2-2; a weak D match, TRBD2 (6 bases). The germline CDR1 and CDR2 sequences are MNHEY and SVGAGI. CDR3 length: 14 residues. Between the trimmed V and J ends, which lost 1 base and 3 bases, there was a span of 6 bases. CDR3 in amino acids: CASSYWGDTGELFF. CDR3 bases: TGTGCCAGCAGTTACTGGGGGGACACCGGGGAGCTGTTTTTT.

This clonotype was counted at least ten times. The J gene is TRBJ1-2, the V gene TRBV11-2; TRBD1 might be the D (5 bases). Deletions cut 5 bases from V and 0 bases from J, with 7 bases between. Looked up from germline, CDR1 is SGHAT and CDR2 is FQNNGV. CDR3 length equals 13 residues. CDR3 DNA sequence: TGTGCCAGCAGCGGGGGAACTAACTATGGCTACACCTTC. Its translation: CASSGGTNYGYTF.

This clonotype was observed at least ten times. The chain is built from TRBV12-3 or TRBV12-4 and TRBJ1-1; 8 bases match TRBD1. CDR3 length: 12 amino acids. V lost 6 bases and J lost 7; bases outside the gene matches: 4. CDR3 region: CASSPTGVEAFF. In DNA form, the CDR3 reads TGTGCCAGCAGCCCGACAGGGGTTGAAGCTTTCTTT.

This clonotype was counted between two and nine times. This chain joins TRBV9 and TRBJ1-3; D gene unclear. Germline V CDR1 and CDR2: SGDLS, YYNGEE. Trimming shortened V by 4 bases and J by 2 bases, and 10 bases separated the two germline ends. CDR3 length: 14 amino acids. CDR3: CASSPGLTGNTIYF. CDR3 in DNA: TGTGCCAGCAGCCCCGGTTTGACTGGAAACACCATATATTTT.

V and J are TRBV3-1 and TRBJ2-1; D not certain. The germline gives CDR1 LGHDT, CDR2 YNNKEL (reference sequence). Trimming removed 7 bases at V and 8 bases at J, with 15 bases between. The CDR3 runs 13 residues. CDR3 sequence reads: CASISKGTHEQFF. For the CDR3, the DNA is TGTGCCAGCATCTCTAAAGGAACTCATGAGCAGTTCTTC.

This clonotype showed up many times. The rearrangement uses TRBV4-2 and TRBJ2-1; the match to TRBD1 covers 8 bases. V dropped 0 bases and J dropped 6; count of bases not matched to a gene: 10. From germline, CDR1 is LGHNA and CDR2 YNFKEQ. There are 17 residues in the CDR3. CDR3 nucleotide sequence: TGTGCCAGCAGCCAAGACTTTTCGACAGGGGTAGCCAATGAGCAGTTCTTC. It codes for CASSQDFSTGVANEQFF.

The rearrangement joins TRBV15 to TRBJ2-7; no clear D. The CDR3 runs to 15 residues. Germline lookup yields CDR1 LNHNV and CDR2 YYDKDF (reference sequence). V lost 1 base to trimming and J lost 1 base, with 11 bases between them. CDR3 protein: CATSRGDGISYEQYF. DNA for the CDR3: TGTGCCACCAGCAGAGGCGATGGTATTTCCTACGAGCAGTACTTC.

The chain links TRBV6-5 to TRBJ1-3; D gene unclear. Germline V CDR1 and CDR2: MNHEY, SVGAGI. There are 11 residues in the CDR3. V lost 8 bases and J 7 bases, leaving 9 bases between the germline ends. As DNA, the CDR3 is TGTGCCAGCTTGGGTCCGAACACCATATATTTT. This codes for CASLGPNTIYF.

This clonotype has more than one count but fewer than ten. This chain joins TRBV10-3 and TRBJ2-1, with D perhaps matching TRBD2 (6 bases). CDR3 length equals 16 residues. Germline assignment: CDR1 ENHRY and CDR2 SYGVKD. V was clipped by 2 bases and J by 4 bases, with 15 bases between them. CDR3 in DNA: TGTGCCATCAGTGAGAAGGGGACTGACTTTTACAATGAGCAGTTCTTC. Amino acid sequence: CAISEKGTDFYNEQFF.

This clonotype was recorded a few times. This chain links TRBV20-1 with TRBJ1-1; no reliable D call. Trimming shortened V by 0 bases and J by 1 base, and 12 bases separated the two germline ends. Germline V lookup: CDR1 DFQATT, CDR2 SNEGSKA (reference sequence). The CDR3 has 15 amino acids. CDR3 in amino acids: CSARDGAKSNTEAFF. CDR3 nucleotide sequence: TGCAGTGCTAGAGACGGAGCCAAATCGAACACTGAAGCTTTCTTT.

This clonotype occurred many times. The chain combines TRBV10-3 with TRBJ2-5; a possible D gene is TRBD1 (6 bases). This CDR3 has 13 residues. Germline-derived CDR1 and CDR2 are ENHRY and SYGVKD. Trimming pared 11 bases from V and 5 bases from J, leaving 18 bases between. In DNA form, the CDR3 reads TGTGCCTCCAGGCGAGGGGGACCCGAGACCCAGTACTTC. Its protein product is CASRRGGPETQYF.

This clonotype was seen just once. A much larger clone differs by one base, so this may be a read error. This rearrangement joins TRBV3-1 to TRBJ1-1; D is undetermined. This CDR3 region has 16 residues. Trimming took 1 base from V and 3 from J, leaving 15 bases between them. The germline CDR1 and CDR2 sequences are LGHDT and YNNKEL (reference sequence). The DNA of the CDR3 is TGTGCCAGCAGCCAAGGGCAACGGGAGATTTACACTGAAGCTTTCTTT. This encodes CASSQGQREIYTEAFF.

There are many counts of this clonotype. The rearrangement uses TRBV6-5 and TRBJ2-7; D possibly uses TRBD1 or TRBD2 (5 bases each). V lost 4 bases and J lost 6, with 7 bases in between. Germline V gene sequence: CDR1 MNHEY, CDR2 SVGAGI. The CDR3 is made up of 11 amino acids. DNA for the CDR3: TGTGCCAGCAGTTCCGGGACCGAGCAGTACTTC. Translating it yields CASSSGTEQYF.